The entry that follows covers one T cell receptor (beta chain) sequence. Its antigen specificity is not known. This likely comes from a read error, as the CDR3 has no conserved phenylalanine or tryptophan at its end. It is unclear where the CDR3 begins or ends on the DNA, so no DNA is shown, and the CDR3 is as TCRdb lists it. The library came from RT-PCR. For sequencing, an Illumina MiSeq was employed. TCRdb ran its own pipeline on the public reads, namely fastp trimming at Q25 and MiXCR clone calling, and kept in-frame beta chains. Every CDR3 protein is listed once, alongside the most common genes and DNA of its rows. Present in this sample are fewer than 800,000 distinct CDR3 sequences, more than 13% of which were seen just once. The ten largest clones capture just over 3.5% of the sample. The data were taken from a study listed by TCRdb under 2016. Inclusive of both ends, the CDR3 amounts to 10 amino acids. Reading the germline V gene gives CDR1 SGHTA and CDR2 FQGTGA.

The TCR originated in a female donor in good health, serving as a healthy control. Sequencing was done on a sample of memory CD4+ T cells from blood. Here the chain combines TRBV7-3 and TRBJ2-7; the table's D gene call, TRBD2, was not cross checked with the DNA. The CDR3 has the sequence CASSLTEGRC.